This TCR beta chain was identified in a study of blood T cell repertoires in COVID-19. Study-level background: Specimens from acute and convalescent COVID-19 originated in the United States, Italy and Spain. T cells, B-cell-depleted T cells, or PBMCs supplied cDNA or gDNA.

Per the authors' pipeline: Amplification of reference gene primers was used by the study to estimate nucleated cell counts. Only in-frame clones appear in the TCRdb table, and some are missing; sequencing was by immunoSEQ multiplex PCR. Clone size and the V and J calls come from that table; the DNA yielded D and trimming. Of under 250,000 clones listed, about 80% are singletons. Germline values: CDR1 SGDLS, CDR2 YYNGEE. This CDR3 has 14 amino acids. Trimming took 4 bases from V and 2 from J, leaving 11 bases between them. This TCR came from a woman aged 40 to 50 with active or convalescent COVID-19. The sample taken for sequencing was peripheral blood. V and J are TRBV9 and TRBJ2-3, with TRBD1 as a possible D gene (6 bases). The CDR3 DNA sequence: TGTGCCAGCAGCAACCGGGACAACACAGATACGCAGTATTTT. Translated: CASSNRDNTDTQYF. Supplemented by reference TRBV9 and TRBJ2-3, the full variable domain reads DSGVTQTPKHLITATGQRVTLRCSPRSGDLSVYWYQQSLDQGLQFLIQYYNGEERAKGNILERFSAQQFPDLHSELNLSSLELGDSALYFCASSNRDNTDTQYFGPGTRLTVL.